These T cell receptor beta chains were read from a single sample in a study of human T cells and chemical hapten exposure. TCRdb fed the 5' RACE reads into MiXCR, producing one record per CDR3 protein. This sample carries approximately 150,000 distinct CDR3 sequences, around 4% of them seen once, and the ten largest clones take about 1.3%. The receptor set was obtained from a female donor in good health. Both conserved end residues are part of each CDR3. Fields, in order: J gene, CDR3 length, V gene, D gene, clone size, CDR3 DNA, CDR3 protein. The D gene is left open where the match is weak. Only part of the rows carry a size: once, few, many, or a class if the clone is expanded.

TRBJ1-1 | 12 | TRBV11-2 | NA | many | TGTGCCAGCAGCTTACGGGGGACTGAAGCTTTCTTT | CASSLRGTEAFF
TRBJ1-1 | 14 | TRBV5-1 | NA | many | TGCGCCAGCAGCCGGGGAGAGGGGTACACTGAAGCTTTCTTT | CASSRGEGYTEAFF
TRBJ2-1 | 14 | TRBV4-2 | NA | few | TGTGCCAGCAGCCAAGATGGGGTTCGCGGTCAGCAGTTCTTC | CASSQDGVRGQQFF
TRBJ1-1 | 13 | TRBV12-3/TRBV12-4 | NA | many | TGTGCCAGTCTGCAGGGCCTCAACACTGAAGCTTTCTTT | CASLQGLNTEAFF
TRBJ2-5 | 14 | TRBV5-4 | NA | NA | TGTGCCAGCAGCTTGATGGGACCCCAAGAGACCCAGTACTTC | CASSLMGPQETQYF
TRBJ1-1 | 16 | TRBV25-1 | NA | NA | TGTGCCAGCACCCCCCAGCACAGTTTCGGGAACACTGAAGCTTTCTTT | CASTPQHSFGNTEAFF
TRBJ2-5 | 14 | TRBV5-4 | NA | many | TGTGCCAGCAGCTTGGGTCCGAAACTGGAGACCCAGTACTTC | CASSLGPKLETQYF
TRBJ2-1 | 14 | TRBV6-5 | NA | many | TGTGCCAGCAGTGGAGGACTCAGCTACAATGAGCAGTTCTTC | CASSGGLSYNEQFF
TRBJ1-1 | 15 | TRBV20-1 | TRBD1 | many | TGCAGTGCTAGACACCTCGACAGGGGGCTTGCAGAAGCTTTCTTT | CSARHLDRGLAEAFF
TRBJ1-6 | 15 | TRBV7-2 | TRBD1 | many | TGTGCCAGCAGCTTACCGGGACAGGTCAATTCACCCCTCCACTTT | CASSLPGQVNSPLHF
TRBJ1-1 | 13 | TRBV5-1 | NA | many | TGCGCCAGCGTTGGGACGCTGAACACTGAAGCTTTCTTT | CASVGTLNTEAFF
TRBJ2-5 | 17 | TRBV10-3 | TRBD1 | NA | TGTGCCATCAGTGAGCAGGTGACAGGGGGAAGCATGGAGACCCAGTACTTC | CAISEQVTGGSMETQYF
TRBJ2-7 | 16 | TRBV28 | NA | many | TGTGCCAGTCTACCTTATGGCGGGGTTCCCGCCTACGAGCAGTACTTC | CASLPYGGVPAYEQYF
TRBJ1-6 | 15 | TRBV3-1 | NA | many | TGTGCCAGCAGCCAAGATTTGCTTCATAATTCACCCCTCCACTTT | CASSQDLLHNSPLHF
TRBJ1-4 | 14 | TRBV12-3/TRBV12-4 | NA | many | TGTGCCAGCAGCCGGCGGACAGTTAATGAAAAACTGTTTTTT | CASSRRTVNEKLFF
TRBJ1-2 | 13 | TRBV3-1 | NA | many | TGTGCCAGCAGCCAAGCTTCTGGGAATGGCTACACCTTC | CASSQASGNGYTF
TRBJ1-3 | 17 | TRBV4-2 | TRBD1 | NA | TGTGCCAGCAGTTCTCAAGGGGGCGGGGAGTATGGAAACACCATATATTTT | CASSSQGGGEYGNTIYF
TRBJ1-2 | 14 | TRBV5-5 | TRBD1 | many | TGTGCCAGCAGCTGGGACAGGTCAAACTATGGCTACACCTTC | CASSWDRSNYGYTF
TRBJ1-2 | 12 | TRBV5-1 | TRBD1 | few | TGCGCCAGCAGCACGGACAGGTTCGGCTACACCTTC | CASSTDRFGYTF
TRBJ1-5 | 13 | TRBV28 | NA | many | TGTGCCAGCAGTTCAGGGTATAGGCGGCCCCAGCATTTT | CASSSGYRRPQHF
TRBJ1-1 | 14 | TRBV7-9 | NA | many | TGTGCCAGCAGCTATGTGGGCGGCGGAACTGAAGCTTTCTTT | CASSYVGGGTEAFF